The clone carrying this T cell receptor (beta chain) appeared a few times. As yet, its antigen is unknown. Next came a second PCR, run for about 6 to 12 cycles, which used a sample-barcoded 5' primer along with a J-beta primer mix. TCRdb re-called the 5' RACE reads with MiXCR, one entry per CDR3 protein. Here the sample spans about 730,000 distinct CDR3 sequences, roughly 43% being singletons. The data are from a study of blood T cells in healthy people across ages. Findings of the study overall: As naive T cell percentage varied, TCR beta diversity correlated strongly with it.

Germline V gives CDR1 LGHDT, CDR2 YNNKEL (reference sequence). The CDR3 contains 13 residues. Trimming cost V 0 bases and J 14 bases, with 14 bases left between them. This sequence was found in a woman aged 60-70 years in good health. Sequencing was done on a sample of blood. The chain couples TRBV3-1 to TRBJ2-1; D may be TRBD2 (6 bases). CDR3 DNA sequence: TGTGCCAGCAGCCAAGAAGGAGGGAGAGTAGAGTTCTTC. Translated: CASSQEGGRVEFF.